The 9 T cell receptor beta chains in this list originate from one sample, sequenced in a study of beta chain features in type 1 diabetes. Expressed TCRB transcripts were sequenced because the isolated RNA had all been reverse transcribed beforehand. Measured with immunoSEQ multiplex PCR; TCRdb has only the in-frame clones, and not every one. This table holds 810,000 or so clones, roughly 16% found once. Source material: naive CD4+ T cells from blood. These receptors originate from a woman aged 18-30 years in good health.

This clone has just a few counts. The same CDR3 arises from other DNA sequences in this sample as well. V and J are TRBV4-3 and TRBJ2-3; 11 bases match TRBD2. The CDR3 covers 15 residues. V gave up 4 bases and J gave up 0 bases; unmatched junction bases: 0. Germline V CDR1 and CDR2: LGHNA, YSLEER. Written as DNA, the CDR3 is TGCGCCAGCAGCCGACTAGCGGGGAGCACAGATACGCAGTATTTT. This translates into CASSRLAGSTDTQYF.

This clone was counted between two and nine times. The chain recombines TRBV7-2 with TRBJ2-2, with unresolved D. This CDR3 is 14 amino acids long. CDR1 is SGHTA and CDR2 is FQGNSA in the germline V gene. Trimming shortened V by 3 bases and J by 4 bases, and 9 bases separated the two germline ends. The CDR3 loop is CASSFVGSTGELFF. In DNA, the CDR3 is TGTGCCAGCAGCTTCGTGGGAAGCACCGGGGAGCTGTTTTTT.

This clone was counted only a few times. V is TRBV2 and J is TRBJ2-5; D is ambiguous. The germline V gene has CDR1 SNHLY and CDR2 FYNNEI. Trimming took off 1 base at V and 0 bases at J, with 6 bases between the two ends. The CDR3 has 14 amino acids. This chain's CDR3 is CASSEEAYQETQYF. The CDR3 DNA is TGTGCCAGCAGTGAAGAAGCTTACCAAGAGACCCAGTACTTC.

This chain connects TRBV5-1 to TRBJ1-4; possibly TRBD1 for D (5 bases). V gave up 1 base and J gave up 8 bases, with 15 bases separating them. The CDR3 spans 15 residues. Germline loops: CDR1 SGHRS, CDR2 YFSETQ. CDR3 residues: CASSLYPGQGEKLFF. In DNA, the CDR3 is TGCGCCAGCAGCTTGTATCCCGGACAAGGCGAAAAACTGTTTTTT.

This clone was counted a single time. The rearrangement joins TRBV7-2 to TRBJ2-5; a possible D gene is TRBD2 (7 bases). Germline V gives CDR1 SGHTA, CDR2 FQGNSA. Trimming cost V 1 base and J 10 bases, with 19 bases left between them. The CDR3 has 15 amino acids. The CDR3 is CASSLEGGAPGDQYF. The CDR3 coding sequence is TGTGCCAGCAGCTTAGAGGGGGGGGCTCCGGGGGACCAGTACTTC.

DNA for the CDR3: TGCGCCAGCAGCCGATCGCTGGCCGGGACACCCTACGAGCAGTACTTC. This sequence encodes CASSRSLAGTPYEQYF. This chain uses TRBV4-3 with TRBJ2-7; TRBD1 is a possible D gene (6 bases). Trimming removed 4 bases from V and 2 bases from J, with 18 bases in between. This CDR3 is 16 amino acids long. The germline gives CDR1 LGHNA, CDR2 YSLEER.

The chain employs TRBV4-2 and TRBJ1-5, with D tentatively TRBD1 (5 bases). Germline V gives CDR1 LGHNA, CDR2 YNFKEQ. V was clipped by 4 bases and J by 2 bases, with 18 bases between them. The CDR3 runs to 17 residues. The CDR3 is CASSRGLWAGGNQPQHF. The CDR3 coding sequence is TGTGCCAGCAGCCGCGGATTGTGGGCGGGGGGCAATCAGCCCCAGCATTTT.

This clone has more than one count but fewer than ten. The gene calls are TRBV7-2 and TRBJ2-5, with D possibly being TRBD2 (5 bases). The J call could be wrong; TRBJ2-7 is a better fit for the DNA end. In germline, CDR1 is SGHTA, CDR2 FQGNSA. This CDR3 is built from 14 residues. CDR3 DNA: TGTGCCAGCAGCTTAGCGCTAGCCCCCTACGAGCAGTACTTC. It codes for CASSLALAPYEQYF.

In this sample, this clone turned up a few times. The chain is built from TRBV18 and TRBJ2-1, with TRBD2 identical over 9 bases. The V gene end was trimmed by 3 bases and the J gene end by 8 bases; junction bases not matched to a gene: 8. Germline V gene lookup returns CDR1 KGHSH and CDR2 LQKENI. The CDR3 is made up of 15 amino acids. In DNA, the CDR3 is TGTGCCAGCTCACCCATGGCTAGCGGGAACGATGAGCAGTTCTTC. Translation: CASSPMASGNDEQFF.